This TCR beta chain was retrieved from a study of radiotherapy plus CTLA-4 blockade in lung cancer. In the study overall: For 15% to 20% of patients, objective responses occurred, and around 34% had disease control. Study-wide results and limits: Following radiotherapy plus ipilimumab, tumor-derived TCR clones expanded in the blood.

CDR3 length: 16 residues. Germline-derived CDR1 and CDR2 are SGHRS and YFSETQ. V shed 0 bases and J shed 2 bases, with 13 bases lying between them. Turning to this clone: Its antigen is unknown.

Using immunoSEQ multiplex PCR, the repertoire was profiled, and TCRdb retains in-frame clones only, with some absent. The table has around 100,000 clones, 81% seen once. Material: peripheral blood, obtained from a patient treated with radiotherapy plus ipilimumab. This clonotype originated in a human donor with non-small cell lung cancer that progressed on radiotherapy plus ipilimumab. Some clones in this sample may be carry-over from other donors' samples. The V gene is TRBV5-1, the J gene TRBJ2-3; D gene ambiguous. CDR3 bases: TGCGCCAGCAGCTTGGCCAGAGACTCTTACACAGATACGCAGTATTTT. Its translation is CASSLARDSYTDTQYF.